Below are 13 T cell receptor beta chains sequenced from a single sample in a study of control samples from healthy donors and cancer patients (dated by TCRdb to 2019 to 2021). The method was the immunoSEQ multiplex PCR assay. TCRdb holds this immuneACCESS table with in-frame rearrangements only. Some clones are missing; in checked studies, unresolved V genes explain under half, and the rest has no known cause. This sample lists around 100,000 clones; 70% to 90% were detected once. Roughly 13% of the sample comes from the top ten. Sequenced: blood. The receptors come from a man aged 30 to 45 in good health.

CDR3 sequence: CSAARQEPYNEQFF. CDR3 bases: TGCAGCGCCGCCAGACAGGAGCCCTACAATGAGCAGTTCTTC. V and J are TRBV29-1 and TRBJ2-1; D is possibly TRBD1 (6 bases). The CDR3 totals 14 residues. The V gene's germline CDR1 is SQVTM and CDR2 ANQGSEA. Trimming stripped 7 bases from V and 2 bases from J, with 15 bases between.

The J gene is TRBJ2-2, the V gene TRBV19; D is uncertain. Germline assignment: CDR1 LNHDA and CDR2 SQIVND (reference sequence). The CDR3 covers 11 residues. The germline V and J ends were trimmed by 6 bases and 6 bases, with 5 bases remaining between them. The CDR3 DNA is TGTGCCAGTAGGATTTCCGGGGAGCTGTTTTTT. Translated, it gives CASRISGELFF.

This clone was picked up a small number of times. CDR3 coding DNA: TGTGCCAGCAGTGAAGCGTCGGGAGGGCCACACGAGCAGTACTTC. This gives the protein CASSEASGGPHEQYF. This chain joins TRBV6-1 and TRBJ2-7; TRBD2 matches 8 bases. Germline V gene data show CDR1 as MNHNS and CDR2 as SASEGT. The J segment lost 5 bases and the V segment lost 0 bases, leaving 6 bases of the junction unmatched. CDR3 length: 15 amino acids.

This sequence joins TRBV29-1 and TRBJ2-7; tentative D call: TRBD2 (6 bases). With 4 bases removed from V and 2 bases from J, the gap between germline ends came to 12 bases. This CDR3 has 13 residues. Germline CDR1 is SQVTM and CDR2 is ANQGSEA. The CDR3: CSVVAAAAYEQYF. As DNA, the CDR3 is TGCAGCGTTGTAGCGGCGGCGGCCTACGAGCAGTACTTC.

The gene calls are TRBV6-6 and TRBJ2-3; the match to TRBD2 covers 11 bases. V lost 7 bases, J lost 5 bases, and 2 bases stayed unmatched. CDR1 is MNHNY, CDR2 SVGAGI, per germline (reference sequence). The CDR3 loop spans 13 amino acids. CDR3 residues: CASKLAGEDTQYF. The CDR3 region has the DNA TGTGCCAGCAAACTAGCGGGAGAAGATACGCAGTATTTT.

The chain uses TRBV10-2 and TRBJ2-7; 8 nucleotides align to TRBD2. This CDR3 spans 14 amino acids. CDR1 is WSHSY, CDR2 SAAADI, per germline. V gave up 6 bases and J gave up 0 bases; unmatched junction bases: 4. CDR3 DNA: TGCGCCAGCAGAGGGGGGACTAGCTCCTACGAGCAGTACTTC. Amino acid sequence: CASRGGTSSYEQYF.

This chain's CDR3 is CASSPRTGRDEKLFF. The CDR3 DNA reads as TGTGCCAGCAGCCCCCGGACAGGCCGGGATGAAAAACTGTTTTTT. V usage is TRBV7-9 and J usage is TRBJ1-4, with TRBD1 matching 7 bases. The CDR3 runs to 15 residues. V trimming: 5 bases; J trimming: 6 bases; junction bases outside the gene matches: 9. Germline CDR1 and CDR2: SEHNR and FQNEAQ (reference sequence). Looking up the rest from reference TRBV7-9 and TRBJ1-4 gives the full variable domain: DTGVSQNPRHKITKRGQNVTFRCDPISEHNRLYWYRQTLGQGPEFLTYFQNEAQLEKSRLLSDRFSAERPKGSFSTLEIQRTEQGDSAMYLCASSPRTGRDEKLFFGSGTQLSVL.

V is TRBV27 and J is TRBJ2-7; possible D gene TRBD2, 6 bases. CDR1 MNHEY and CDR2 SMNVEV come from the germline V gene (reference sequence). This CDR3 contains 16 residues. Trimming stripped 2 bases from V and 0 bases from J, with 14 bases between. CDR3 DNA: TGTGCCAGCAGTTTAACGGCTAGCGTGAGCTCCTACGAGCAGTACTTC. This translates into CASSLTASVSSYEQYF.

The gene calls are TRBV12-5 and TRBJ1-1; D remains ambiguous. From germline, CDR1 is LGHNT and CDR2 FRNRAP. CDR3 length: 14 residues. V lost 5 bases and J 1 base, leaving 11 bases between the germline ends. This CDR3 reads CASGPFTENTEAFF. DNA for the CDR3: TGTGCTAGTGGTCCGTTTACAGAGAACACTGAAGCTTTCTTT.

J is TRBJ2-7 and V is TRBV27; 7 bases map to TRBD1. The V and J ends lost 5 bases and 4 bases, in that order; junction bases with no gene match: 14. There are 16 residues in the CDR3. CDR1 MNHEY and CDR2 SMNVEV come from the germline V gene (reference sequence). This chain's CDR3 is CASSASTGLIRYEQYF. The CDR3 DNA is TGTGCCAGCAGTGCGTCGACAGGGCTTATCCGATACGAGCAGTACTTC.

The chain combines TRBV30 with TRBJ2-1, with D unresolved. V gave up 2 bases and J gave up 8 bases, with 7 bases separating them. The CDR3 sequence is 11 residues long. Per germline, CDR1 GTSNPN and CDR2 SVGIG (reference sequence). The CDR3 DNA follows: TGTGCCTGGAGTTCAATCTATGAGCAGTTCTTC. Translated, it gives CAWSSIYEQFF.

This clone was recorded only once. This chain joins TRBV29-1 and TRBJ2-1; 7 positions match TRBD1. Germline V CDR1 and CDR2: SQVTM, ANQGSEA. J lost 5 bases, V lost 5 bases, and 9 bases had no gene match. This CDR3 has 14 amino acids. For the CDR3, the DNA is TGCAGCGTTTGGGGTATAGGGACAGACAATGAGCAGTTCTTC. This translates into CSVWGIGTDNEQFF.

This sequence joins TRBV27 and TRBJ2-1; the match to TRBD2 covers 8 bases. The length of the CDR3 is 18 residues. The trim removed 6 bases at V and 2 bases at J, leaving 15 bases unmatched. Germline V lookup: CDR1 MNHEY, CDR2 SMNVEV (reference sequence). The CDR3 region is CASRPFGVREGPYNEQFF. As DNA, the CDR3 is TGTGCCAGCAGACCCTTCGGTGTCCGGGAGGGCCCCTACAATGAGCAGTTCTTC.